The entry below describes one TCR beta chain. Assay version v3.0 of immunoSEQ was used, and it was run at survey level. The data were produced by immunoSEQ multiplex PCR, yet TCRdb's version contains in-frame clones alone and is incomplete. The sample records under 50,000 clones, 80% to 90% being singletons. This entry comes from a study of long-term antiretroviral therapy in people with HIV. The CDR3 spans 14 residues. Germline V CDR1 and CDR2: SNHLY, FYNNEI. The V segment lost 7 bases and the J segment 8 bases; nucleotides outside the gene matches: 8. The receptor comes from a woman aged 50 to 60 with HIV. This chain uses TRBV2 with TRBJ2-1; 10 nucleotides agree with TRBD2. The source was unsorted PBMCs, collected 1.2 years after starting antiretroviral therapy. CDR3 sequence: CASTSGGPEYEQFF. The CDR3 DNA sequence: TGTGCCAGCACTAGCGGGGGACCCGAGTATGAGCAGTTCTTC.